This is a list of T cell receptor beta chains from one sample in a study of blood T cell repertoires in COVID-19. Some clones are missing from TCRdb's copy, which holds only in-frame ones; the method was immunoSEQ multiplex PCR. The data show about 45,000 clones, approximately 80% seen once. The sequenced material came from peripheral blood. The receptors come from a human donor in a cohort sampled during active COVID-19. Both conserved end residues are part of each CDR3. The order of the fields is J gene, D gene, clone size, V gene, CDR3 DNA, CDR3 protein. The D gene is left open where the match is weak. Some rows mark clone size as missing; the rest say once, few, many or name a class of expanded clone.

TRBJ1-2,TRBD1,.,TRBV9,TGTGCCAGCAGCGTAGACAGGGGAAACTATGGCTACACCTTC,CASSVDRGNYGYTF
TRBJ2-5,TRBD1,few,TRBV4-3,TGCGCCAGCAGCCAGGGGACAGATCCGAAAGAGACCCAGTACTTC,CASSQGTDPKETQYF
TRBJ1-1,.,.,TRBV6-5,TGTGCCAGCAGTTCCCCGACAGATTATACTGAAGCTTTCTTT,CASSSPTDYTEAFF
TRBJ1-5,TRBD1,.,TRBV3-1/TRBV3-2,TGTGCCAGCAGCCAAGATTTAGGGGGCGGCCAGCCCCAGCATTTT,CASSQDLGGGQPQHF
TRBJ2-1,.,.,TRBV15,TGTGCCACCAGCAGCGACAGCTACAATGAGCAGTTCTTC,CATSSDSYNEQFF
TRBJ2-7,TRBD2,.,TRBV5-1,TGCGCCAGCAGCTTGGGGTTAGCGGGAGTGGGGGAGCAGTACTTC,CASSLGLAGVGEQYF
TRBJ2-7,TRBD2,.,TRBV6-1,TGTGCCAGCAGTGATCTCTTGCTAAATCGGGAGGACTCCTACGAGCAGTACTTC,CASSDLLLNREDSYEQYF
TRBJ2-4,.,.,TRBV10-2,TGCGCCAGCAGTGAGCCAACTAGAACCATTCAGTACTTC,CASSEPTRTIQYF
TRBJ2-1,TRBD1,.,TRBV18,TGTGCCAGCTCACCACGGACAGGGGGCAATGAGCAGTTCTTC,CASSPRTGGNEQFF
TRBJ2-7,TRBD1,once,TRBV11-2,TGTGCCAGCAGCTTAGATGACGCAGGGGGCCGTAGAGCTTACGAGCAGTACTTC,CASSLDDAGGRRAYEQYF
TRBJ2-1,TRBD2,.,TRBV25-1,TGTGCCACCCAAATTAGCGGGAGCTCCTACAATGAGCAGTTCTTC,CATQISGSSYNEQFF
TRBJ2-5,.,.,TRBV27,TGTGCCAGCAGTTTCGGTGGAGGGAGGAACGCGGAGACCCAGTACTTC,CASSFGGGRNAETQYF
TRBJ2-2,.,.,TRBV6-5,TGTGCCAGCGGCCTCCAATCCGGGGAGCTGTTTTTT,CASGLQSGELFF
TRBJ2-1,TRBD2,once,TRBV6-4,TGTGCCAGCAGTGACCTAGCGGGAGGGTTGCATGAGCAGTTCTTC,CASSDLAGGLHEQFF
TRBJ2-2,.,once,TRBV11-3,TGTGCCAGCAGCTTAGGGGTTTACAGGACCGGGGAGCTGTTTTTT,CASSLGVYRTGELFF
TRBJ2-7,.,.,TRBV5-6,TGTGCCAGCAGCTTAAAAGGGGGATATGAGCAGTACTTC,CASSLKGGYEQYF
TRBJ2-3,TRBD2,.,TRBV5-6,TGTGCCAGCAGATTCGGACTAGCGGGAGATACAGATACGCAGTATTTT,CASRFGLAGDTDTQYF
TRBJ2-6,.,many,TRBV2,TGTGCCAGCAGTGATAGGGGTTTGGTAAGCTCTGGGGCCAACGTCCTGACTTTC,CASSDRGLVSSGANVLTF
TRBJ2-5,TRBD1,once,TRBV6-5,TGTGCCAGCAGGTCAGGGGGCGGGGAGACCCAGTACTTC,CASRSGGGETQYF
TRBJ1-4,.,.,TRBV6-5,TGTGCCAGCAGTTACTCGATTCAGGGTGTAGATGAAAAACTGTTTTTT,CASSYSIQGVDEKLFF
TRBJ2-4,TRBD1,.,TRBV7-9,TGTGCCAGCAGCTTACCACAGGGGGCTGGCATTCAGTACTTC,CASSLPQGAGIQYF
TRBJ2-7,TRBD1,.,TRBV7-2,TGTGCCAGCAGCTTGACAGGGGGGTACGAGCAGTACTTC,CASSLTGGYEQYF
TRBJ2-5,.,.,TRBV6-5,TGTGCCAGCAGTCGGGGATTTCAACGGCAGGAGACCCAGTACTTC,CASSRGFQRQETQYF
TRBJ2-7,TRBD2,.,TRBV6-6,TGTGCCAGCACCCACACGGTTGCTAGCGGGATCTACGAGCAGTACTTC,CASTHTVASGIYEQYF
TRBJ1-2,.,once,TRBV6-5,TGTGCCAGCCGAGCCGGCGGGGCTGTCTATGGCTACACCTTC,CASRAGGAVYGYTF
TRBJ2-2,.,.,TRBV9,TGTGCCAGCAGCGCGGGATTGGGACTCACGAACACCGGGGAGCTGTTTTTT,CASSAGLGLTNTGELFF